This TCR beta chain was sequenced in a study of cytomegalovirus exposure and HLA in healthy donors. This clone was recorded only once. It was with 60 Vbeta and 13 Jbeta primers that the PCR ran. Sequencing used immunoSEQ multiplex PCR; TCRdb keeps in-frame clones, though not all of them. The sample has roughly 140,000 clones, 70% to 80% seen once. The sample comprised PBMCs. The source of this sequence is a woman aged 18 to 35 in good health and CMV-seropositive.

The CDR3 loop is CASSWTGAYNEQFF. CDR3 nucleotides: TGTGCCAGCAGCTGGACAGGGGCATACAATGAGCAGTTCTTC. The V and J genes are TRBV5-6 and TRBJ2-1, with TRBD1 identical over 9 bases. The CDR3 consists of 14 residues. Germline-derived CDR1 and CDR2 are SGHDT and YYEEEE. With 3 bases clipped from V and 4 bases from J, the junction kept 2 bases outside the gene matches.